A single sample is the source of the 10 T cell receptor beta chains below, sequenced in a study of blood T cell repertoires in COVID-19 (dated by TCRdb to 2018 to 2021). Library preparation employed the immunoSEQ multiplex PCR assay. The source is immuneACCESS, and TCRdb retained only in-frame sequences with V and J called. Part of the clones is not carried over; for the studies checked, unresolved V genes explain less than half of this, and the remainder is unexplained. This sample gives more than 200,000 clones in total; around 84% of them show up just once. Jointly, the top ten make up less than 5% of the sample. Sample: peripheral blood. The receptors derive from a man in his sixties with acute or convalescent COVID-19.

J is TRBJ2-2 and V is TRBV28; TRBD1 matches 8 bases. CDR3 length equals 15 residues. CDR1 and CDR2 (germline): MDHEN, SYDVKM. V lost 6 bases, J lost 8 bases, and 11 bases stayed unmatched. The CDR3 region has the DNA TGTGCCAGCAGACCCGGACAGGGCGTCCGGGGGGAGCTGTTTTTT. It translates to CASRPGQGVRGELFF. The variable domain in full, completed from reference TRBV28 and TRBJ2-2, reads DVKVTQSSRYLVKRTGEKVFLECVQDMDHENMFWYRQDPGLGLRLIYFSYDVKMKEKGDIPEGYSVSREKKERFSLILESASTNQTSMYLCASRPGQGVRGELFFGEGSRLTVL.

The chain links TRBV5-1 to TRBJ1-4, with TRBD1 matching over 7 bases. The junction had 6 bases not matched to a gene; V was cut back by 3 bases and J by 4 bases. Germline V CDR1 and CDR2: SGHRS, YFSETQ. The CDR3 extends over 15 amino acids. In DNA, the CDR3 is TGCGCCAGCAGCTCGCTCAGGGGGGTTAATGAAAAACTGTTTTTT. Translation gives CASSSLRGVNEKLFF.

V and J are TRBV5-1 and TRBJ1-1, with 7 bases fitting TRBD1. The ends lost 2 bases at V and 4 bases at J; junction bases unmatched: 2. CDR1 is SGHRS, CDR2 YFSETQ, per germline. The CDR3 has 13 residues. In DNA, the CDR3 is TGCGCCAGCAGCTTCCCAGGGGGCACTGAAGCTTTCTTT. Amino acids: CASSFPGGTEAFF.

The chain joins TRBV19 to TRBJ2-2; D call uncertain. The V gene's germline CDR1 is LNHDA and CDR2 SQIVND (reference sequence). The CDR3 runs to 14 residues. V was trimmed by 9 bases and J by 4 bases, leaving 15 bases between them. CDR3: CASTIMVSTGELFF. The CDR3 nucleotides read TGTGCCAGCACCATCATGGTTAGCACCGGGGAGCTGTTTTTT.

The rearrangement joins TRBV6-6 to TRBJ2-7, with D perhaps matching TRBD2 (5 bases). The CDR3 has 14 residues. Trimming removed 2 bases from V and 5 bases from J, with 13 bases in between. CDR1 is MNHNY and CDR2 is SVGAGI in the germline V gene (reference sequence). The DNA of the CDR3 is TGTGCCAGCAGTTACGAGGGCCGGGGAAACGAGCAGTACTTC. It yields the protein CASSYEGRGNEQYF.

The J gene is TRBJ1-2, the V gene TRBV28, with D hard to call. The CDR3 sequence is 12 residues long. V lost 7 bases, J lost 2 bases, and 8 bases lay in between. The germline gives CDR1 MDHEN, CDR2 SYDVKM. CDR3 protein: CASKAGNYGYTF. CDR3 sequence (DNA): TGTGCCAGCAAGGCGGGGAACTATGGCTACACCTTC.

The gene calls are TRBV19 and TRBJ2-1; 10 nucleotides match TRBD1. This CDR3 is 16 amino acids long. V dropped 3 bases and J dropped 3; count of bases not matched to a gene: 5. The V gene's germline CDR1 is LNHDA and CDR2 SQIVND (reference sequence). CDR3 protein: CASSIRGQGFYNEQFF. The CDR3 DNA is TGTGCCAGTAGTATTCGGGGACAGGGGTTCTACAATGAGCAGTTCTTC.

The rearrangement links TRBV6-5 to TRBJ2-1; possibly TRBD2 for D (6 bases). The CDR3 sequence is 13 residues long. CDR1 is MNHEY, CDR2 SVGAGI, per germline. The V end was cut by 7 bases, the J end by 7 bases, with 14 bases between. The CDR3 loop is CASTAGSRNEQFF. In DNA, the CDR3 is TGTGCCAGCACCGCGGGGTCCAGAAATGAGCAGTTCTTC.

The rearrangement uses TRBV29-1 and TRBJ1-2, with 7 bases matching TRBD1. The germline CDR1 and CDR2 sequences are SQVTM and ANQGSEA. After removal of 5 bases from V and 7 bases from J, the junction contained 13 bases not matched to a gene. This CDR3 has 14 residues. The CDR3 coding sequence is TGCAGCGTTACCGATATCCGACAGGGTGGTGGCTACACCTTC. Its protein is CSVTDIRQGGGYTF. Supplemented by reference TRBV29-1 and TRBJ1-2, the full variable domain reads SAVISQKPSRDICQRGTSLTIQCQVDSQVTMMFWYRQQPGQSLTLIATANQGSEATYESGFVIDKFPISRPNLTFSTLTVSNMSPEDSSIYLCSVTDIRQGGGYTFGSGTRLTVV.

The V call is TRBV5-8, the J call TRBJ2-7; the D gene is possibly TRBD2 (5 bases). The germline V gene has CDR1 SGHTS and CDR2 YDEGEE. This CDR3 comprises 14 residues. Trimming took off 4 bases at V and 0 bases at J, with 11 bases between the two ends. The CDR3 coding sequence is TGTGCCAGCAGCCCTCGGGGAGTCTCCTACGAGCAGTACTTC. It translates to CASSPRGVSYEQYF. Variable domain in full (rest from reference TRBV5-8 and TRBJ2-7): EAGVTQSPTHLIKTRGQQATLRCSPISGHTSVYWYQQALGLGLQFLLWYDEGEERNRGNFPPRFSGRQFPNYSSELNVNALELEDSALYLCASSPRGVSYEQYFGPGTRLTVT.